These T cell receptor beta chains were read from a single sample in a study of T cell responses to AZD1222 COVID-19 vaccine. TCRdb's copy holds only in-frame clones and misses some; the assay was immunoSEQ multiplex PCR. The sample shows approximately 180,000 clones, roughly nine tenths of them seen only once. The material was peripheral blood, obtained on day 0 of AZD1222 vaccination. The receptors were gathered from an adult in good health. CDR3s include the opening cysteine and the closing phenylalanine or tryptophan. The order of the fields is CDR3 protein, CDR3 length, J gene, V gene.

CASSAPGQGNYGYTF 15 TRBJ1-2 TRBV6-5
CAFQGRTNTEAFF 13 TRBJ1-1 TRBV6-4
CASGPKRQQGEPAF 14 TRBJ2-3 TRBV6-5
CASSFGGGRGPSVTEAFF 18 TRBJ1-1 TRBV27
CASSPGLAGGGDNEQFF 17 TRBJ2-1 TRBV11-3
CASSEEQGPNYGYTF 15 TRBJ1-2 TRBV6-4
CASRGSGRANEQFF 14 TRBJ2-1 TRBV27
CASSPPTGRSSYNEQFF 17 TRBJ2-1 TRBV25-1
CASSLAAGGATDTQYF 16 TRBJ2-3 TRBV5-1
CAIRTDWSDTQYF 13 TRBJ2-3 TRBV10-3
CASSRTWSEQFF 12 TRBJ2-1 TRBV5-1
CASSLDRAYTGELFF 15 TRBJ2-2 TRBV19
CASSPNPGQGGRPRAFF 17 TRBJ1-1 TRBV9
CASSYTELRQETQYF 15 TRBJ2-5 TRBV7-2
CSVAIPGQGAPPYGANVLTF 20 TRBJ2-6 TRBV29-1
CASSIYRARGPYNEQFF 17 TRBJ2-1 TRBV19
CASSPQGGILDYGYTF 16 TRBJ1-2 TRBV28
CASSWGGYNEQFF 13 TRBJ2-1 TRBV5-1
CASSLQGRDYGYTF 14 TRBJ1-2 TRBV6-5
CASRQLQGGGREQYF 15 TRBJ2-7 TRBV6-5
CATSRSPQGHTEAFF 15 TRBJ1-1 TRBV15
CSVGGSYEQYF 11 TRBJ2-7 TRBV29-1
CASSLQRESGEQFF 14 TRBJ2-1 TRBV5-1
CASLASSGTYNEQFF 15 TRBJ2-1 TRBV19
CSARDRSPQYF 11 TRBJ2-7 TRBV20-1
CASSPTFDTGPGGAFF 16 TRBJ1-1 TRBV18
CASSSDRRRELFF 13 TRBJ2-2 TRBV11-2
CASSRQLNTEAFF 13 TRBJ1-1 TRBV14
CASSTRDRGRPEQYF 15 TRBJ2-7 TRBV6-5
CASSYGTGSYGYTF 14 TRBJ1-2 TRBV5-6
CASSYSGRDTDTQYF 15 TRBJ2-3 TRBV6-5
CASSYSQTNYGYTF 14 TRBJ1-2 TRBV6-5
CASSFRLAGDYEQYF 15 TRBJ2-7 TRBV12-1
CASSLSLAGGRRNEQFF 17 TRBJ2-1 TRBV7-7
CASSFGGRLETQYF 14 TRBJ2-5 TRBV7-3
CAVGSNQPQHF 11 TRBJ1-5 TRBV10-3
CASSPDRVRMETQYF 15 TRBJ2-5 TRBV5-4
CASSERGRTSEQYF 14 TRBJ2-7 TRBV6-1
CASSQNSGSSYEQYF 15 TRBJ2-7 TRBV4-1
CASRDSYEQYF 11 TRBJ2-7 TRBV10-2
CASSQTGRSYEQYF 14 TRBJ2-7 TRBV28
CASSQVENTIYF 12 TRBJ1-3 TRBV3-1/TRBV3-2
CASSLRTEGPQHF 13 TRBJ1-5 TRBV3-1/TRBV3-2
CASSGPLYGYTF 12 TRBJ1-2 TRBV6-6
CASSTNRGLSYGYTF 15 TRBJ1-2 TRBV5-1
CASSAGRLTGNTIYF 15 TRBJ1-3 TRBV10-2
CATGGIRIGHEQFF 14 TRBJ2-1 TRBV6-5
CASGPRTGNYGYTF 14 TRBJ1-2 TRBV12-5
CASSPGQSFNEKLFF 15 TRBJ1-4 TRBV5-4
CASSPISYDEQYF 13 TRBJ2-7 TRBV18
CASGSGEYYGYTF 13 TRBJ1-2 TRBV7-9
CASSARGSGRDNEQFF 16 TRBJ2-1 TRBV9
CASSQDPYGYTF 12 TRBJ1-2 TRBV4-1
CASSDWSGNNSPLHF 15 TRBJ1-6 TRBV27
CASSRLINTEAFF 13 TRBJ1-1 TRBV19
CASKRQSTNEKLFF 14 TRBJ1-4 TRBV2
CASSGRDLASYNEQFF 16 TRBJ2-1 TRBV9
CASSLAGQGARNTEAFF 17 TRBJ1-1 TRBV5-8
CASSPSLEEGALYGYTF 17 TRBJ1-2 TRBV11-2
CAWSVLDYGYTF 12 TRBJ1-2 TRBV30